This is a list of T cell receptor beta chains from one sample in a study of early T cells in non-severe SARS-CoV-2 infection. One entry per CDR3 protein results from TCRdb running MiXCR on the 5' RACE reads. The sample holds roughly 80,000 distinct CDR3 sequences; over 13% are singletons and the top ten take approximately 3.3%. Specimen: whole blood. Source of these receptors: an adult who was a healthcare worker with PCR-confirmed SARS-CoV-2 infection or an uninfected control (not recorded which). The CDR3 runs from the conserved cysteine through the conserved F or W. A D gene is named only where the DNA matches it firmly. The size of a clone is reported for some rows only, either as once, few or many, or as a class for expanded clones.

cdr3_nt | cdr3_aa | clone_size | j_call | v_call | d_call
TGTGCCAGCAGACGAGGGGGCAGCACCGGGGAGCTGTTTTTT | CASRRGGSTGELFF | many | TRBJ2-2 | TRBV7-2 | TRBD1
TGTGCCAGCAGCTTAGAGCCCCGACAGGGAAGTACGGTGTTTTTT | CASSLEPRQGSTVFF | many | TRBJ1-4 | TRBV11-2 | TRBD1
TGCAGCGTTGAAGGTGGAGGGTCCTACAATGAGCAGTTCTTC | CSVEGGGSYNEQFF | few | TRBJ2-1 | TRBV29-1 | -
TGCAGTGCTATAAGCGGACAAGAGACCCAGTACTTC | CSAISGQETQYF | few | TRBJ2-5 | TRBV20-1 | -
TGTGCCAGCAGCCTGTACTACGAGGGATCGAACACCGGGGAGCTGTTTTTT | CASSLYYEGSNTGELFF | few | TRBJ2-2 | TRBV5-4 | -
TGTGCCTGGAGATTGCCGGGACTAGGAGAGCAGTACTTC | CAWRLPGLGEQYF | - | TRBJ2-7 | TRBV30 | TRBD2
TGTGCCAGCAGCCAAGGGGGACAGGGGGCTTTTGGCTACACCTTC | CASSQGGQGAFGYTF | few | TRBJ1-2 | TRBV3-1 | TRBD1
TGCGCCAGCAGCTTTGGAGGGACCCCAACCGGGGAGCTGTTTTTT | CASSFGGTPTGELFF | - | TRBJ2-2 | TRBV5-1 | -
TGTGCCCCAGGGGCCAAGGGAGGGTCTCAGCCCCAGCATTTT | CAPGAKGGSQPQHF | many | TRBJ1-5 | TRBV2 | -
TGTGCCAGCAGTTTACTCCCCCGGGGGGTCAATCAGCCCCAGCATTTT | CASSLLPRGVNQPQHF | few | TRBJ1-5 | TRBV6-2/TRBV6-3 | -
TGTGCCAGCAGTTACCGGACGGAAAACACTGAAGCTTTCTTT | CASSYRTENTEAFF | many | TRBJ1-1 | TRBV6-5 | -
TGTGCCAGCAGCCAAGTTTTCCAGAAAGAGACCCAGTACTTC | CASSQVFQKETQYF | few | TRBJ2-5 | TRBV3-1 | -
TGCGCCAGCACCCTCCGGGGGAGAGGGGACACGCAGTATTTT | CASTLRGRGDTQYF | few | TRBJ2-3 | TRBV5-1 | -
TGTGCCTGGAGTGAAACCCTGCGACTAGCGGCCACAGATACGCAGTATTTT | CAWSETLRLAATDTQYF | - | TRBJ2-3 | TRBV30 | TRBD2
TGTGCCAGCTCACCGGGACAGTATAATTCACCCCTCCACTTT | CASSPGQYNSPLHF | many | TRBJ1-6 | TRBV18 | TRBD1
TGTGCCAGCTCACCACAGAGACCTCCTAGCACAGATACGCAGTATTTT | CASSPQRPPSTDTQYF | many | TRBJ2-3 | TRBV18 | -
TGTGCCAGCAGCTTAACGTTGGGCGACGAGCAGTACTTC | CASSLTLGDEQYF | few | TRBJ2-7 | TRBV7-3 | -